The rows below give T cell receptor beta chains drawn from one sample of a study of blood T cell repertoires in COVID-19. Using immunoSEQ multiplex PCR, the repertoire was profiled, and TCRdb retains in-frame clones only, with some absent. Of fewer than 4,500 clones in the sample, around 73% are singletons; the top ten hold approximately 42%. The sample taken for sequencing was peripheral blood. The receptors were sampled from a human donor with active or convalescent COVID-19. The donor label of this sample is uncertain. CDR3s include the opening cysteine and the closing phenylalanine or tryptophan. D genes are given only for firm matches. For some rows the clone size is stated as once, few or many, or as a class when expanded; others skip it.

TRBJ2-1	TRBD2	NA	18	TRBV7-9	TGTGCCAGCAGCCCAAGGGTCATAGCGGGAGGCTCCTACAATGAGCAGTTCTTC	CASSPRVIAGGSYNEQFF
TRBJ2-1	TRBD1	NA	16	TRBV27	TGTGCCAGCAGAGATGGACAGGGCCTCTCCTACAATGAGCAGTTCTTC	CASRDGQGLSYNEQFF
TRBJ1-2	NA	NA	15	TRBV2	TGTGCCAGCAGTGAAATCCGCGGTTTTAACTATGGCTACACCTTC	CASSEIRGFNYGYTF
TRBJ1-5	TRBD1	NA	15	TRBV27	TGTGCCAGCAGTTTATCGGGACAGGCCTACCAGCCCCAGCATTTT	CASSLSGQAYQPQHF
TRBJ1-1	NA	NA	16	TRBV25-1	TGTGCCAGCAGTGAATATAAGGGACACCCGAACACTGAAGCTTTCTTT	CASSEYKGHPNTEAFF
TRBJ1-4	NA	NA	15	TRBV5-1	TGCGCCAGCAGCTTGTCGAAGGGGTTGGATGAAAAACTGTTTTTT	CASSLSKGLDEKLFF
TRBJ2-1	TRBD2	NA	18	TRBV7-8	TGTGCCAGCAGCTTAGCGATTCAGCGGGGGGCGCAACACAATGAGCAGTTCTTC	CASSLAIQRGAQHNEQFF
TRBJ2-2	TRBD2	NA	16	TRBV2	TGTGCCAGCAGCCGGACTAGCGGGAGGGCAGGCGGGGAGCTGTTTTTT	CASSRTSGRAGGELFF
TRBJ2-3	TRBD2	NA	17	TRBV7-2	TGTGCCAGCAGCTTATTTCCCAGCGGGAGCGGGACAGATACGCAGTATTTT	CASSLFPSGSGTDTQYF
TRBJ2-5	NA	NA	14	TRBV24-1	TGTGCCACCAGTGAACCACAGGGTGAAGAGACCCAGTACTTC	CATSEPQGEETQYF
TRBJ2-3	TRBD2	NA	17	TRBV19	TGTGCCAGTAGTATAGACGGACTAGCGGGATTTCTAGATACGCAGTATTTT	CASSIDGLAGFLDTQYF
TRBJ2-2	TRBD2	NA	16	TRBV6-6	TGTGCCAGCAGTTACTCGGGCGGGGGGAACACCGGGGAGCTGTTTTTT	CASSYSGGGNTGELFF
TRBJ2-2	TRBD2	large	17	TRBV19	TGTGCCAGTAGTATAAGAGGACTAGCGAGGAACACCGGGGAGCTGTTTTTT	CASSIRGLARNTGELFF
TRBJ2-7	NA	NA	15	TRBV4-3	TGCGCCAGCAGCCAAGATATGCGGTCTTACCACGAGCAGTACTTC	CASSQDMRSYHEQYF
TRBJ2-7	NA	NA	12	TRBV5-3	TGTGCCAGAAGCCCCCCGTTCTACGAGCAGTACTTC	CARSPPFYEQYF